The source of this T cell receptor beta chain is a study of cytomegalovirus exposure and HLA in healthy donors. Study-wide points: A previous analysis found most TCR beta V segments productive roughly 87% or roughly 30% of the time.

Likely unrecorded immune exposures existed in these nominally healthy donors. It was with 60 Vbeta and 13 Jbeta primers that the PCR ran. The protocol was immunoSEQ multiplex PCR, while the TCRdb copy is restricted to in-frame clones and leaves out a portion. The sample consists of 130,000 to 150,000 clones, approximately 80% of them appearing once. Germline lookup yields CDR1 MNHEY and CDR2 SMNVEV (reference sequence). The CDR3 spans 10 residues. Points on this clone: The antigen remains undetermined.

This clonotype was obtained from a female donor in good health and CMV-seronegative. The genes are TRBV27 and TRBJ2-1; 7 nucleotides match TRBD2. Sequenced: PBMCs. The CDR3 spells CSTGGLEQFF. CDR3 DNA: TGTTCCACGGGGGGACTTGAGCAGTTCTTC.